What follows describes a single T cell receptor beta chain. The data stem from a study of beta chain features in type 1 diabetes. V shed 0 bases, J shed 4 bases, and the junction held 7 bases outside the gene matches. Germline-derived CDR1 and CDR2 are SGDLS and YYNGEE. CDR3 length: 16 residues. The authors reverse transcribed all of the isolated RNA, so sequencing captured expressed TCRB transcripts. The method was immunoSEQ multiplex PCR; TCRdb's version includes in-frame clones alone and lacks a portion of them. Among about 400,000 clones listed, approximately 12% were seen once. Sorting of CD4+ naive, central memory, regulatory and stem cell-like memory cells was performed via CD45RO/CCR7/CD25/CD127/CD95/CD27.

This receptor was identified in a man aged 18 to 35 in good health. Sequenced: naive CD4+ T cells from blood. This chain connects TRBV9 to TRBJ2-5; the match to TRBD2 covers 9 bases. The CDR3 protein is CASSVGIAGVGETQYF. CDR3 nucleotide sequence: TGTGCCAGCAGCGTAGGGATAGCGGGAGTAGGAGAGACCCAGTACTTC.